These 22 T cell receptor beta chains came from one sample sequenced in a study of vaccination and CD4 T cells after COVID-19. Antigens of these TCRs are unknown. Sequencing of cultured CD4+ T cell DNA used the Oncomine TCR Beta short-read assay. TCRdb independently ran MiXCR on the PCR reads; one entry per CDR3 protein. Of 3,500 to 4,500 distinct CDR3 sequences in the sample, 35% to 40% were seen once. Treatment indicated: approximately 11-day PBMC culture with coronavirus spike peptide pools or control peptides (ViraFEST assay). Prior to the COVID-19 pandemic (2011-2018), the unexposed donor's CD4+ T cells were collected. Source material: CD4+ T cells from blood, cultured in vitro. The receptors derive from a human donor in good health.

There are a few counts of this clonotype. The V call is TRBV6-5, the J call TRBJ1-1; D is ambiguous. The CDR3 runs 14 residues. Trimming pared 2 bases from V and 1 base from J, leaving 8 bases between. Germline V gene data show CDR1 as MNHEY and CDR2 as SVGAGI. The CDR3 is CASSYATANTEAFF. CDR3 coding DNA: TGTGCCAGCAGTTACGCAACAGCGAACACTGAAGCTTTCTTT.

In this sample, this clonotype turned up a few times. The chain couples TRBV20-1 to TRBJ1-5; maybe TRBD1 (5 bases). Germline V gene data show CDR1 as DFQATT and CDR2 as SNEGSKA (reference sequence). The CDR3 runs to 14 residues. V lost 3 bases, J lost 6 bases, and 15 bases lay in between. CDR3 nucleotides: TGCAGTGCTAGGGGGCCGAGGGTGGGTCAGCCCCAGCATTTT. Protein sequence: CSARGPRVGQPQHF.

V gene TRBV10-1 combines with J gene TRBJ2-1, with 11 bases identical to TRBD2. The CDR3 runs 12 residues. V gave up 4 bases and J gave up 12 bases; unmatched junction bases: 2. Per germline, CDR1 WNHNN and CDR2 SYGVQD (reference sequence). This chain's CDR3 is CASSGTSGLQFF. CDR3 DNA: TGCGCCAGCAGTGGGACTAGCGGGCTGCAGTTCTTC.

This clonotype has more than one count but fewer than ten. V and J are TRBV6-4 and TRBJ2-1; 16 nucleotides align to TRBD2. Germline CDR1 is MRHNA and CDR2 is SNTAGT. This CDR3 has 15 residues. Trimming cost V 3 bases and J 9 bases; bases outside gene matches: 2. CDR3 coding DNA: TGTGCCAGCAGTGAAGGGACTAGCGGGGGGGGTGAGCAGTTCTTC. Translation: CASSEGTSGGGEQFF.

V is TRBV10-1 and J is TRBJ2-7; D remains ambiguous. Deletions cut 2 bases from V and 7 bases from J, with 9 bases between. Per the germline V gene, CDR1 is WNHNN and CDR2 is SYGVQD (reference sequence). CDR3 length equals 12 residues. The CDR3 reads CASSETVGEQYF. The DNA of the CDR3 is TGCGCCAGCAGTGAGACAGTGGGGGAGCAGTACTTC.

The sample holds one count of this clonotype. This chain joins TRBV11-2 and TRBJ1-1; D is unclear. The V and J ends lost 3 bases and 3 bases respectively, with 8 bases between them. The germline V gene encodes CDR1 SGHAT and CDR2 FQNNGV. The CDR3 is 13 amino acids. This chain's CDR3 is CASSFLEDTEAFF. The CDR3 coding sequence is TGTGCCAGCAGCTTTCTGGAGGACACTGAAGCTTTCTTT.

This clonotype has only a few counts. The V and J genes are TRBV11-3 and TRBJ1-1; no definite D call. CDR1 and CDR2 (germline): SGHNT, YENEEA. V lost 5 bases to trimming and J lost 3 bases, with 10 bases between them. There are 13 residues in the CDR3. The CDR3 nucleotides read TGTGCCAGCAGCCGTACTTTAGACACTGAAGCTTTCTTT. Translation gives CASSRTLDTEAFF.

This clonotype turned up a few times. This chain's CDR3 is CASGGATNQPQHF. The CDR3, as DNA: TGTGCCAGCGGGGGGGCCACTAATCAGCCCCAGCATTTT. The chain combines TRBV7-8 with TRBJ1-5; TRBD1 might be the D (6 bases). Per germline, CDR1 SGHVS and CDR2 FQNEAQ. The CDR3 sequence is 13 residues long. V lost 8 bases and J lost 4, with 12 bases in between.

This clonotype has only a few counts. This chain connects TRBV7-9 to TRBJ1-1, with D perhaps TRBD1 (5 bases). Germline V gene lookup returns CDR1 SEHNR and CDR2 FQNEAQ (reference sequence). The CDR3 sequence is 14 residues long. V gave up 5 bases and J gave up 2 bases, with 12 bases separating them. CDR3 sequence: CASSLWDDNTEAFF. CDR3 sequence (DNA): TGTGCCAGCAGCCTATGGGACGACAACACTGAAGCTTTCTTT.

The chain uses TRBV28 and TRBJ1-6; D unclear. The CDR3 totals 14 residues. Germline V gives CDR1 MDHEN, CDR2 SYDVKM. Trimming removed 7 bases from V and 3 bases from J, with 10 bases in between. The CDR3 loop is CASTDRSYNSPLHF. The CDR3 DNA is TGTGCCAGCACAGACCGAAGCTATAATTCACCCCTCCACTTT.

The chain combines TRBV7-9 with TRBJ1-5; no clear D. Germline assignment: CDR1 SEHNR and CDR2 FQNEAQ (reference sequence). V was shortened by 3 bases and J by 7 bases, with 10 bases between the two germline ends. This CDR3 is built from 13 residues. CDR3 sequence (DNA): TGTGCCAGCAGCTTCGTCGGGGAGCAGCCCCAGCATTTT. Residues: CASSFVGEQPQHF.

This sequence joins TRBV9 and TRBJ1-5; a weak D match, TRBD1 (5 bases). The V gene lost 0 bases and the J gene lost 4 bases, with 8 bases spanning the gap. Germline lookup yields CDR1 SGDLS and CDR2 YYNGEE. This CDR3 has 14 residues. This CDR3 is CASSVDGANQPQHF. The CDR3 nucleotides read TGTGCCAGCAGCGTAGACGGGGCGAATCAGCCCCAGCATTTT.

CDR3 bases: TGTGCCAGCAGTGAAGCCGGGGCAGGGGGCACTGAAGCTTTCTTT. Its protein is CASSEAGAGGTEAFF. The J gene is TRBJ1-1, the V gene TRBV6-1; 7 nucleotides line up with TRBD1. With 0 bases clipped from V and 4 bases from J, the junction kept 5 bases outside the gene matches. The CDR3 consists of 15 residues. Germline CDR1 and CDR2: MNHNS and SASEGT.

This chain uses TRBV19 with TRBJ1-1, with D perhaps matching TRBD1 (5 bases). V gave up 5 bases and J gave up 3 bases, with 10 bases separating them. The CDR3 is 13 residues long. Germline V gene sequence: CDR1 LNHDA, CDR2 SQIVND (reference sequence). The CDR3 sequence is CASSHQGDTEAFF. In nucleotides, the CDR3 is TGTGCCAGTAGTCATCAGGGCGACACTGAAGCTTTCTTT.

This clonotype was seen a few times. The chain carries TRBV7-3 and TRBJ1-1; D gene unclear. This CDR3 has 13 residues. Trimming took off 8 bases at V and 2 bases at J, with 12 bases between the two ends. Looked up from germline, CDR1 is SGHTA and CDR2 is FQGTGA. CDR3 DNA sequence: TGTGCCAGCGCAGTATGGGAAAACACTGAAGCTTTCTTT. This encodes CASAVWENTEAFF.

This clonotype was seen a few times. The CDR3 coding sequence is TGTGCCACCTGGGACATTCTTGGGGGGGAGAACACTGAAGCTTTCTTT. It encodes CATWDILGGENTEAFF. The rearrangement links TRBV6-1 to TRBJ1-1, with D tentatively TRBD1 (6 bases). The germline CDR1 and CDR2 sequences are MNHNS and SASEGT. The CDR3 is 16 residues long. Between the trimmed V and J ends, which lost 10 bases and 1 base, there was a span of 22 bases.

This clonotype was detected a few times. V is TRBV10-3 and J is TRBJ2-5, with D possibly being TRBD1 (6 bases). This CDR3 comprises 15 residues. CDR1 and CDR2 (germline): ENHRY, SYGVKD. The germline V and J ends were trimmed by 10 bases and 2 bases, with 20 bases remaining between them. DNA of the CDR3: TGTGCCACCGACAACTTACAGGGCATACAAGAGACCCAGTACTTC. Translation: CATDNLQGIQETQYF.

By sample fraction, this clonotype is large (0.1 to 1%). This chain links TRBV30 with TRBJ1-2; a possible D gene is TRBD1 (5 bases). The ends were cut back, 0 bases at V and 4 bases at J, with 12 bases in the middle. Germline V CDR1 and CDR2: GTSNPN, SVGIG (reference sequence). The CDR3 extends over 14 amino acids. CDR3 in amino acids: CAWSVNAGLYGYTF. In DNA form, the CDR3 reads TGTGCCTGGAGTGTAAACGCAGGGCTCTATGGCTACACCTTC.

The V gene is TRBV7-9, the J gene TRBJ2-3, with 12 bases aligning to TRBD2. Trimming at V came to 5 bases and at J to 8 bases, leaving 8 bases not matched to a gene. CDR1 is SEHNR and CDR2 is FQNEAQ in the germline V gene (reference sequence). This CDR3 has 15 residues. For the CDR3, the DNA is TGTGCCAGCAGCCTGCTAGCGGGGGGGCCTGGTACGCAGTATTTT. Its protein is CASSLLAGGPGTQYF.

The V call is TRBV19, the J call TRBJ2-5, with TRBD1 matching over 7 bases. V lost 3 bases, J lost 5 bases, and 6 bases stayed unmatched. Germline CDR1 and CDR2: LNHDA and SQIVND (reference sequence). The CDR3 has 14 residues. The CDR3, as DNA: TGTGCCAGTAGTATTACAGGGGCTCGGGAGACCCAGTACTTC. Its translation: CASSITGARETQYF.

The CDR3 loop is CASSRTGNHYNEQFF. In nucleotides, the CDR3 is TGTGCCAGCAGTCGTACGGGCAACCACTACAATGAGCAGTTCTTC. The chain employs TRBV6-1 and TRBJ2-1; no firm D call. The CDR3 spans 15 residues. V gave up 5 bases and J gave up 3 bases, with 14 bases separating them. CDR1 and CDR2 from the germline V gene are MNHNS and SASEGT.

This chain links TRBV12-3 or TRBV12-4 with TRBJ1-5, with 10 bases lining up with TRBD1. V was clipped by 5 bases and J by 10 bases; unmatched bases: 14. This CDR3 is 16 amino acids long. CDR3 in amino acids: CASSPDRGVSKSPQHF. The CDR3 DNA sequence: TGTGCCAGCAGTCCGGACAGGGGGGTCTCCAAGTCCCCCCAGCATTTT.